This TCR beta chain was retrieved from a study of patients and donors after allogeneic stem cell transplantation (dated by TCRdb to about 2020). CDR1 and CDR2 are read off the germline V gene as SGHAT and FQNNGV. V sheds 6 bases and J sheds 7 bases, leaving 15 bases between their ends. CDR3 length: 13 amino acids, cysteine to phenylalanine. Only the CDR3 DNA is retained, 39 bases long and in frame from the first base. In regard to this clonotype: The antigen this receptor binds is unknown. No base-level quality is on record; no much larger clone is a single base apart.

The library was obtained by RT-PCR. The sequencer was a NextSeq 550. TCRdb reprocessed the public reads (quality trimming at Q25 with fastp, clone calling with MiXCR) and kept in-frame beta chains. A single entry per CDR3 protein holds the most common genes and DNA from its merged rows. Recorded for this sample are about a million distinct CDR3 sequences; about 20% of them occurred a single time. 6% of the sample goes to the ten largest clones. Sequenced material: blood, either unsorted or a sorted T cell fraction (not recorded which). The chain employs TRBV11-2 and TRBJ1-1; perhaps TRBD1 is the D gene, with 5 bases matching. This sequence originates from a human donor who was either an allogeneic HSCT recipient or a stem cell or donor lymphocyte infusion donor (not recorded which). It is not recorded whose cells these are; they may come from a transplant donor. The CDR3 reads CASREWGYNEAFF. The sequenced DNA: TGTGCCAGCAGAGAGTGGGGGTATAATGAAGCTTTCTTT.